This T cell receptor (beta chain) was sequenced in a study of molecular identifiers for immune sequencing clone quantification. Whole-study results and caveats: It was shown that clones above 20 RNA copies held over 97% of effector molecules, but under 1% in naive cells. Barcodes shared by identical TCR molecules could lead to underestimated sizes of highly expanded clones. Among some 1.1 million naive cells, spiked Jurkat TCR RNA from a single cell was reportedly detectable.

Details on this clonotype: Its antigen remains unknown.

Listed TCR primers, together with previously described methods, were used for the bulk TCR libraries. TCRdb reprocessed the PCR reads via MiXCR and lists one record per CDR3 protein. The data contain approximately 680,000 distinct CDR3 sequences, roughly 23% of them seen just once; the ten biggest clones take up approximately 0.75%. This CDR3 comprises 16 residues. V was pared by 9 bases and J by 3 bases, with 7 bases of the junction left unmatched. Germline values: CDR1 LNHDA, CDR2 SQIVND (reference sequence). V gene TRBV19 combines with J gene TRBJ2-1; TRBD2 matches at 14 bases. The sequence came from a human donor in good health. Some libraries in this study had Jurkat cell RNA spiked in. Sequencing input: naive CD8+ T cells from blood, with Jurkat cell RNA spiked in. Noted subset: FACS-sorted CD8+CD4-CCR7+CD45RA+ naive T cells. The CDR3 bases are TGTGCCAGCGGGACTAGCGGGGGAACCCGCTACAATGAGCAGTTCTTC. This encodes CASGTSGGTRYNEQFF. The full variable domain, with the rest looked up from reference TRBV19 and TRBJ2-1, is DGGITQSPKYLFRKEGQNVTLSCEQNLNHDAMYWYRQDPGQGLRLIYYSQIVNDFQKGDIAEGYSVSREKKESFPLTVTSAQKNPTAFYLCASGTSGGTRYNEQFFGPGTRLTVL.